Below, 18 T cell receptor beta chains from the same sample are listed, as sequenced in a study of cytomegalovirus exposure and HLA in healthy donors. Method: immunoSEQ multiplex PCR; TCRdb's copy keeps in-frame clones and lacks some. The table includes 250,000 to 300,000 clones, 70% to 90% detected once. The material sequenced was PBMCs. The receptors were sampled from a woman younger than 35 in good health and CMV-seronegative.

The table lists this clone with a count of one. This chain uses TRBV10-1 with TRBJ1-2; D gene uncertain. This CDR3 comprises 14 residues. V lost 1 base and J lost 2, with 8 bases in between. Germline CDR1 and CDR2: WNHNN and SYGVQD (reference sequence). The CDR3 nucleotides are TGCGCCAGCAGTGAGTACGCGGGGAACTATGGCTACACCTTC. It specifies CASSEYAGNYGYTF.

On this clone itself: This specimen includes other DNA sequences encoding the same CDR3. The J gene is TRBJ1-6, the V gene TRBV28, with TRBD1 matching over 7 bases. The length of the CDR3 is 13 residues. Germline V gene data show CDR1 as MDHEN and CDR2 as SYDVKM. Trimming removed 8 bases from V and 6 bases from J; junction bases left unmatched: 4. The CDR3 nucleotides are TGTGCCAGCCGGACAGGTTTTAATTCACCCCTCCACTTT. This sequence encodes CASRTGFNSPLHF. The full variable domain, with the rest looked up from reference TRBV28 and TRBJ1-6, is DVKVTQSSRYLVKRTGEKVFLECVQDMDHENMFWYRQDPGLGLRLIYFSYDVKMKEKGDIPEGYSVSREKKERFSLILESASTNQTSMYLCASRTGFNSPLHFGNGTRLTVT.

In this sample, this clone turned up a few times. This specimen includes other DNA sequences encoding the same CDR3. This chain uses TRBV27 with TRBJ1-5, with 10 positions matching TRBD1. The CDR3 is made up of 15 amino acids. After removal of 5 bases from V and 2 bases from J, the junction contained 3 bases not matched to a gene. Germline assignment: CDR1 MNHEY and CDR2 SMNVEV (reference sequence). CDR3 sequence reads: CASSPGTGGNQPQHF. Here the CDR3 DNA reads TGTGCCAGCAGTCCCGGGACAGGGGGCAATCAGCCCCAGCATTTT.

The rearrangement uses TRBV6-5 and TRBJ2-7; D ambiguous. CDR1 MNHEY and CDR2 SVGAGI come from the germline V gene. The CDR3 loop spans 15 amino acids. The V end lost 0 bases, the J end lost 5 bases, and 14 bases lay between the germline ends. CDR3 nucleotides: TGTGCCAGCAGTTACTCGAGTACCGTCACTCACGAGCAGTACTTC. Residues: CASSYSSTVTHEQYF.

The chain recombines TRBV5-1 with TRBJ2-1; 13 nucleotides line up with TRBD2. V shed 0 bases, J shed 10 bases, and the junction held 4 bases outside the gene matches. Looked up from germline, CDR1 is SGHRS and CDR2 is YFSETQ. This CDR3 has 15 amino acids. In DNA form, the CDR3 reads TGCGCCAGCAGCTTGGCCGGACTAGCGGGAGTCGAGCAGTTCTTC. Encoded protein: CASSLAGLAGVEQFF.

The chain couples TRBV7-2 to TRBJ1-5; D not resolved. The CDR3 is 14 amino acids. V shed 2 bases and J shed 4 bases, with 9 bases lying between them. The V gene's germline CDR1 is SGHTA and CDR2 FQGNSA. CDR3 residues: CASSLRASNQPQHF. CDR3 in DNA: TGTGCCAGCAGCTTAAGAGCCTCGAATCAGCCCCAGCATTTT.

Only a few counts were recorded for this clone. The V and J genes are TRBV28 and TRBJ1-5, with 7 positions matching TRBD1. The CDR3 spans 12 residues. The ends lost 6 bases at V and 11 bases at J; junction bases unmatched: 7. Germline CDR1 and CDR2: MDHEN and SYDVKM. CDR3 in DNA: TGTGCCAGCAGAGTGACAGGGACGGCCCAGCATTTT. This translates into CASRVTGTAQHF. The full variable domain, with the rest looked up from reference TRBV28 and TRBJ1-5, is DVKVTQSSRYLVKRTGEKVFLECVQDMDHENMFWYRQDPGLGLRLIYFSYDVKMKEKGDIPEGYSVSREKKERFSLILESASTNQTSMYLCASRVTGTAQHFGDGTRLSIL.

The rearrangement links TRBV15 to TRBJ2-2, with a weak D call TRBD2 (5 bases). The CDR3 is 17 amino acids. In germline, CDR1 is LNHNV, CDR2 YYDKDF (reference sequence). The V end was cut by 1 base, the J end by 0 bases, with 12 bases between. The DNA for the CDR3 is TGTGCCACCAGCAGAGGGGCAGCGGAGGCGAACACCGGGGAGCTGTTTTTT. It translates to CATSRGAAEANTGELFF.

The gene calls are TRBV7-2 and TRBJ1-1; TRBD1 is a possible D gene (5 bases). V was pared by 5 bases and J by 6 bases, with 10 bases between. CDR1 SGHTA and CDR2 FQGNSA come from the germline V gene. This CDR3 has 12 residues. The CDR3 region is CASSPGQAEAFF. Written as DNA, the CDR3 is TGTGCCAGCAGCCCTGGACAAGCTGAAGCTTTCTTT. Full variable domain (remainder filled in from reference TRBV7-2 and TRBJ1-1): GAGVSQSPSNKVTEKGKDVELRCDPISGHTALYWYRQSLGQGLEFLIYFQGNSAPDKSGLPSDRFSAERTGGSVSTLTIQRTQQEDSAVYLCASSPGQAEAFFGQGTRLTVV.

The chain recombines TRBV11-3 with TRBJ2-1; TRBD2 is a possible D gene (5 bases). Trimming stripped 1 base from V and 8 bases from J, with 21 bases between. Per the germline V gene, CDR1 is SGHNT and CDR2 is YENEEA. The length of the CDR3 is 17 residues. The CDR3 region has the DNA TGTGCCAGCAGCTTAGGAGAGTTTCGGGATCCCCGAGATGAGCAGTTCTTC. Its protein is CASSLGEFRDPRDEQFF.

The chain is built from TRBV14 and TRBJ2-1, with D possibly matching TRBD1 (6 bases). CDR1 is SGHDN, CDR2 FVKESK, per germline. V was clipped by 3 bases and J by 0 bases, with 9 bases between them. This CDR3 is built from 15 residues. This CDR3 reads CASSQDSHSYNEQFF. CDR3 nucleotide sequence: TGTGCCAGCAGCCAGGACAGCCACTCCTACAATGAGCAGTTCTTC.

Concerning this clone itself: The same CDR3 also results from other DNA sequences found in this sample. The chain uses TRBV5-1 and TRBJ1-2, with D possibly matching TRBD1 (6 bases). V dropped 2 bases and J dropped 8 bases, with 13 bases sitting between them. Per the germline V gene, CDR1 is SGHRS and CDR2 is YFSETQ. This CDR3 is built from 13 residues. The CDR3 DNA is TGCGCCAGCAGCTTAGGCAGGGGCGAAGGCTACACCTTC. Translation: CASSLGRGEGYTF.

J is TRBJ2-3 and V is TRBV16, with 7 bases identical to TRBD2. CDR3 length equals 15 residues. V was pared by 2 bases and J by 2 bases, with 4 bases of the junction left unmatched. Germline CDR1 is KGHSY and CDR2 is FQNENV. Here the CDR3 DNA reads TGTGCCAGCAGCCAAGGGGGAGGGCCCACAGATACGCAGTATTTT. Amino acids: CASSQGGGPTDTQYF.

This clone is a singleton in its sample. The chain recombines TRBV11-2 with TRBJ1-2; D is perhaps TRBD1 (6 bases). CDR1 SGHAT and CDR2 FQNNGV come from the germline V gene. CDR3 length equals 17 residues. The V gene lost 3 bases and the J gene lost 0 bases, with 17 bases spanning the gap. In DNA form, the CDR3 reads TGTGCCAGCAGCTTTCGGGGGGCGAGACAGTCTAACTATGGCTACACCTTC. Protein sequence: CASSFRGARQSNYGYTF.

The V and J genes are TRBV10-3 and TRBJ2-7, with D maybe TRBD2 (6 bases). This CDR3 spans 14 amino acids. Looked up from germline, CDR1 is ENHRY and CDR2 is SYGVKD. Trimming shortened V by 9 bases and J by 4 bases, and 19 bases separated the two germline ends. The CDR3 DNA is TGTGCCATGGTGGAGGGTCTTGGATATTACGAGCAGTACTTC. Its translation: CAMVEGLGYYEQYF.

This chain connects TRBV6-5 to TRBJ1-2, with D perhaps TRBD1 (5 bases). The CDR3 loop spans 12 amino acids. V was clipped by 6 bases and J by 2 bases, with 7 bases between them. Germline V gives CDR1 MNHEY, CDR2 SVGAGI. The CDR3, as DNA: TGTGCCAGCAGAAAGGGGAACTATGGCTACACCTTC. This gives the protein CASRKGNYGYTF.

V usage is TRBV19 and J usage is TRBJ2-1, with 8 bases fitting TRBD2. Trimming took 4 bases from V and 7 from J; bases not matched to a gene: 9. CDR1 LNHDA and CDR2 SQIVND come from the germline V gene (reference sequence). The CDR3 runs 15 residues. The CDR3 DNA reads TGTGCCAGTAGTAGAAGCGGGAGTCGGGATAATGAGCAGTTCTTC. As protein: CASSRSGSRDNEQFF.

This chain connects TRBV5-1 to TRBJ2-2; 9 bases agree with TRBD2. In germline, CDR1 is SGHRS, CDR2 YFSETQ. The CDR3 has 17 residues. V dropped 1 base and J dropped 4; count of bases not matched to a gene: 8. The CDR3 region is CASSLILAGFGTGELFF. Written as DNA, the CDR3 is TGCGCCAGCAGCTTGATTCTAGCGGGATTCGGCACCGGGGAGCTGTTTTTT.